This T cell receptor beta chain was retrieved from a study of esophageal squamous cell carcinoma under preoperative chemotherapy. This clonotype was observed a handful of times. V gave up 1 base and J gave up 7 bases, with 7 bases separating them. The CDR3 is 13 residues long. Germline lookup yields CDR1 MNHNS and CDR2 SASEGT. Time point reported: after preoperative PTX-NDP chemotherapy. A single record per CDR3 protein comes from TCRdb applying MiXCR to the PCR reads. This table holds over a thousand distinct CDR3 sequences, over 25% found once. This sample was taken from a patient given preoperative chemotherapy. V usage is TRBV6-1 and J usage is TRBJ1-4; D call uncertain. This TCR was sampled from a human donor with esophageal squamous cell carcinoma. The donor label of this sample is uncertain. The CDR3 loop is CASSEVSGEKLFF. CDR3 coding DNA: TGTGCCAGCAGTGAAGTAAGTGGTGAAAAACTGTTTTTT.